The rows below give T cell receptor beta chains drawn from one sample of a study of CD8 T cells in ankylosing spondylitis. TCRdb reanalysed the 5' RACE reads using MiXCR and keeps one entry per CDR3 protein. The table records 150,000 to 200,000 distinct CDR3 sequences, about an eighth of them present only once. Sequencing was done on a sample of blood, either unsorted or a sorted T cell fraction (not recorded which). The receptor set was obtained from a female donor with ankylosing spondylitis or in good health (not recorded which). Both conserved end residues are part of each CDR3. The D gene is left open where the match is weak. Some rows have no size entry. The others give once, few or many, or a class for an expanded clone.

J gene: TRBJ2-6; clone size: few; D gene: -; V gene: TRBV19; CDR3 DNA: TGTGCCAGTAGTACTACAGGTCCTGTTTCCTCTGGGGCCAACGTCCTGACTTTC; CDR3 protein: CASSTTGPVSSGANVLTF
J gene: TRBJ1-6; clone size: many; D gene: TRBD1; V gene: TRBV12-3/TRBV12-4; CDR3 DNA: TGTGCCAGCAGATATGGACAGGGGCGTTCACCCCTCCACTTT; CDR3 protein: CASRYGQGRSPLHF
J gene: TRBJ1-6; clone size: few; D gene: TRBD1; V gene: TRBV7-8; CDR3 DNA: TGTGCCAGCAGCCCCGGACAGGGAGCTAATTCACCCCTCCACTTT; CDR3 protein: CASSPGQGANSPLHF
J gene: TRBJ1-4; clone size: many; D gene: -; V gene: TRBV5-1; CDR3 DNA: TGCGCCAGCAGATCCGGGACTTCGGGTGAAAAACTGTTTTTT; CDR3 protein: CASRSGTSGEKLFF
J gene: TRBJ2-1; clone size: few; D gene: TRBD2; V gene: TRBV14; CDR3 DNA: TGTGCCAGCAGCGTTGACTCCTCGACTAGCGGGAGACTTGAGCAGTTCTTC; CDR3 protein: CASSVDSSTSGRLEQFF
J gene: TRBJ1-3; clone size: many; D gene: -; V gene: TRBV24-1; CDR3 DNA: TGTGCCACCAGTGAAGAGGGAAACACCATATATTTT; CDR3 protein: CATSEEGNTIYF
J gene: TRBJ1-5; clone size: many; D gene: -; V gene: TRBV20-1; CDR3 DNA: TGCAGTGCTAGTCGCATACTTAGCAATCAGCCCCAGCATTTT; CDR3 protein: CSASRILSNQPQHF
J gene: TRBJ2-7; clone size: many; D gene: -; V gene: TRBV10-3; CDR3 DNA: TGTGCCATCAGCGCAAGCTCCTACGAGCAGTACTTC; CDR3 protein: CAISASSYEQYF
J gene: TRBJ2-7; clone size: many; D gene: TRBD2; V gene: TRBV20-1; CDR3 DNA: TGCAGTGCGGGAGCGGGATTACTACGACAGCAGTACTTC; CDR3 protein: CSAGAGLLRQQYF
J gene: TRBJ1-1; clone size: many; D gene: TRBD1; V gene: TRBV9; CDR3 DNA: TGTGCCAGCAGCGCCCGGGACAGGGACAGTGAAGCTTTCTTT; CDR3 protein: CASSARDRDSEAFF
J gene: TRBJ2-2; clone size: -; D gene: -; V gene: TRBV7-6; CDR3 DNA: TGTGCCAGCAGTTATGGGGCTGCCGGGGAGCTGTTTTTT; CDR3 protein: CASSYGAAGELFF
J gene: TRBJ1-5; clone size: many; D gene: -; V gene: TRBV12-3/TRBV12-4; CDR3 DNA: TGTGCCAGCAGTTCCCAGGCCTACGATCCCCAGCATTTT; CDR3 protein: CASSSQAYDPQHF
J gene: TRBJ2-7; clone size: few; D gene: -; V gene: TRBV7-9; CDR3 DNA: TGTGCCAGCAGCGGGGACTTGCGATCCTACGAGCAGTACTTC; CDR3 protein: CASSGDLRSYEQYF
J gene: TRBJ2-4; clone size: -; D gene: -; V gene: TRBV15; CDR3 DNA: TGTGCCACCAGCAGATATCACGAGGTGCAAGACATTCAGTACTTC; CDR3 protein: CATSRYHEVQDIQYF
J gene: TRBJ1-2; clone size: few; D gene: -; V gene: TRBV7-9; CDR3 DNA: TGTGCCAGCAGCCCCCCGGGACACTATGGCTACACCTTC; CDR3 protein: CASSPPGHYGYTF
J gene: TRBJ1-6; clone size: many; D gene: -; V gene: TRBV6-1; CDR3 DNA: TGTGCCAGCAGTGTAGCCTCTTCACCCCTCCACTTT; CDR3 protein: CASSVASSPLHF
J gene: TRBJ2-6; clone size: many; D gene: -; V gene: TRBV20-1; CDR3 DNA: TGCAGTGCCCAAGACAGCTCTGGGGCCAACGTCCTGACTTTC; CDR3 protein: CSAQDSSGANVLTF
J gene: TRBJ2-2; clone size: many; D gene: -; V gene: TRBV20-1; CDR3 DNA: TGCAGTGCTCGGAGGGAGCCCGGGGAGCTGTTTTTT; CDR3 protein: CSARREPGELFF
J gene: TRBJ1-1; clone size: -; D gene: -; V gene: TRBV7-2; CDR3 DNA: TGTGCCAGCAGTCGACCCGGACAGTACACTGAAGCTTTCTTT; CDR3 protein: CASSRPGQYTEAFF
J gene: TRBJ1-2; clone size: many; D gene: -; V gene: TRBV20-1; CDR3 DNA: TGCAGTGCTACGGCCCTCGGGACCGCTATGGGCTACACCTTC; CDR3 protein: CSATALGTAMGYTF
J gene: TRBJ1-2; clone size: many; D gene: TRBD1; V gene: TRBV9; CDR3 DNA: TGTGCCAGCAGCGTAGGGGGACAGTCCAACTATGGCTACACCTTC; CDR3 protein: CASSVGGQSNYGYTF
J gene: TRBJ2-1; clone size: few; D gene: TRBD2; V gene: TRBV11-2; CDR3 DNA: TGTGCCAGCAGCTTAGGTCTAGCGGGGGATTTTTCGCGGGTGGCCTACAATGAGCAGTTCTTC; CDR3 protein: CASSLGLAGDFSRVAYNEQFF
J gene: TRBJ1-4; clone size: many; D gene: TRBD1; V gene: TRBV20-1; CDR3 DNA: TGCAGTGCAATGGACAGGGAAGGAGAAAAACTGTTTTTT; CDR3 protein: CSAMDREGEKLFF
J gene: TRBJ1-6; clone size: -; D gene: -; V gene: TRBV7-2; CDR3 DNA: TGTGCCAGCAGCGCAAGGGTAGGGTTAGGAGGGTCACCCCTCCACTTT; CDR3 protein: CASSARVGLGGSPLHF
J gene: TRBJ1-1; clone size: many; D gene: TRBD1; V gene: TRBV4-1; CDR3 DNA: TGCGCCAGCAGCGGACGACAGGGTGAAGCTTTCTTT; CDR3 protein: CASSGRQGEAFF
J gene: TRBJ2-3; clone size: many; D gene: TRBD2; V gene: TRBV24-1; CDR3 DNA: TGTGCCACCAGTCGCGGGAGGGTAAGCACAGATACGCAGTATTTT; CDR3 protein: CATSRGRVSTDTQYF
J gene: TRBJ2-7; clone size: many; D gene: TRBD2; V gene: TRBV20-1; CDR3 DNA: TGCAGTGCCAGACCCCCGGGACTAGCGTCCTACGAGCAGTACTTC; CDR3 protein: CSARPPGLASYEQYF
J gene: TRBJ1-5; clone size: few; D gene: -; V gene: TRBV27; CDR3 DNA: TGTGCCAGCAGCCAACTCCAAGGGGACGGTACCAATCAGCCCCAGCATTTT; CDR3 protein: CASSQLQGDGTNQPQHF
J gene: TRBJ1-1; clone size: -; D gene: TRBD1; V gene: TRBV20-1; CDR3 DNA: TGCAGTGCTAGACTTGCAACAGGGGACCATCCTAGCACTGAAGCTTTCTTT; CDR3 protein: CSARLATGDHPSTEAFF
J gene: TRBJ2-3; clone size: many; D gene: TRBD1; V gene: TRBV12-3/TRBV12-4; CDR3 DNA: TGTGCCAGCAGAGGACAGGGGTTATCAGATACGCAGTATTTT; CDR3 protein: CASRGQGLSDTQYF
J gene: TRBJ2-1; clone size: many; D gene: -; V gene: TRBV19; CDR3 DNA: TGTGCCAGTAGTAAACAGGGATTACACAATGAGCAGTTCTTC; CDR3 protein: CASSKQGLHNEQFF
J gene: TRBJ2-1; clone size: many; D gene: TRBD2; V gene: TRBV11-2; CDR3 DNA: TGTGCCAGCAGCCAACGACTAGCGAGATCCTACAATGAGCAGTTCTTC; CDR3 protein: CASSQRLARSYNEQFF
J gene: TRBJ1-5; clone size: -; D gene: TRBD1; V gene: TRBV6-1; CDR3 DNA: TGTGCCAGCAGTGAGAAAGACGGACAGGGGGGGCAGCCCCAGCATTTT; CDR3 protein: CASSEKDGQGGQPQHF
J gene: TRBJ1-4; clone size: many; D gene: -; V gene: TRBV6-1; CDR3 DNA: TGTGCCAGCGGCCGGGCCGGTAATGAAAAACTGTTTTTT; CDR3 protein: CASGRAGNEKLFF
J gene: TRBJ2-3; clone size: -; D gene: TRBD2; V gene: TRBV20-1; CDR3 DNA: TGCAGTGCTTCGACGTACTTCGGGACTAGCGGAGATTACGGGAGGGCAGATACGCAGTATTTT; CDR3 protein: CSASTYFGTSGDYGRADTQYF
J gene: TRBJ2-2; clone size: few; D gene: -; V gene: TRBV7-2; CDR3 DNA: TGTGCCAGCAGCTTTAAATCTCGTGGGACCGGGGAGCTGTTTTTT; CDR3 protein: CASSFKSRGTGELFF
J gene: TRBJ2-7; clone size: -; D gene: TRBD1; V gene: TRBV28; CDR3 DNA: TGTGCCAGCAAACTTGGGACAGGGGCAACCTACGAGCAGTACTTC; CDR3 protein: CASKLGTGATYEQYF